This entry lists 18 T cell receptor beta chains sequenced from one sample in a study of blood T cell repertoires in COVID-19 (TCRdb year 2020). Libraries were constructed by the immunoSEQ multiplex PCR assay. TCRdb took this table from immuneACCESS and kept in-frame rearrangements with V and J called. Such tables lack part of the clones; where checked against another copy, unresolved V genes explain under half of the gap, and the rest is unexplained. The sample profile shows fewer than 140,000 clones; about 79% of them were found once. The ten largest make up 6.2% of the sample. Sequencing was performed on peripheral blood. These TCRs come from a man older than 75 with COVID-19, enrolled during active disease.

This clone was found many times. The rearrangement joins TRBV5-5 to TRBJ2-4; D perhaps matches TRBD1 (8 bases). The CDR3 sequence is 17 residues long. V lost 4 bases and J 4 bases, leaving 21 bases between the germline ends. In germline, CDR1 is SGHKS, CDR2 YYEKEE (reference sequence). Here the CDR3 reads CASSPGEGTGVKNIQYF. Written as DNA, the CDR3 is TGTGCCAGCAGCCCGGGGGAGGGGACAGGAGTAAAAAACATTCAGTACTTC.

This chain joins TRBV10-1 and TRBJ1-1; D gene uncertain. Germline lookup yields CDR1 WNHNN and CDR2 SYGVQD (reference sequence). This CDR3 is built from 14 residues. V was cut by 6 bases and J by 1 base, with 12 bases left in between. This CDR3 reads CASSLNRGNTEAFF. The CDR3 region has the DNA TGCGCCAGCAGCCTCAATCGGGGGAACACTGAAGCTTTCTTT.

This sequence joins TRBV7-9 and TRBJ2-2, with TRBD1 matching 7 bases. This CDR3 has 16 residues. V shed 5 bases and J 1 base; nucleotides not matched to a gene: 7. From germline, CDR1 is SEHNR and CDR2 FQNEAQ (reference sequence). CDR3 in amino acids: CASSPQGQENTGELFF. DNA of the CDR3: TGTGCCAGCAGCCCCCAAGGACAGGAGAACACCGGGGAGCTGTTTTTT.

In its sample, this clone was seen many times. The DNA for the CDR3 is TGCAGCGTTGAAGATCAAGCGGGAGGCAATGAGCAGTTCTTC. Protein sequence: CSVEDQAGGNEQFF. The chain employs TRBV29-1 and TRBJ2-1, with 9 bases lining up with TRBD2. Germline trimming cut 0 bases from V and 6 bases from J; bases unmatched to any gene: 3. CDR1 is SQVTM, CDR2 ANQGSEA, per germline. The CDR3 runs to 14 residues.

This chain links TRBV9 with TRBJ1-5, with 8 bases matching TRBD1. The junction had 9 bases not matched to a gene; V was cut back by 3 bases and J by 7 bases. Germline V gene sequence: CDR1 SGDLS, CDR2 YYNGEE. The CDR3 covers 15 residues. The CDR3 nucleotides are TGTGCCAGCAGCGCAGATGCAGGGGGCTTCCAGCCCCAGCATTTT. Protein product: CASSADAGGFQPQHF.

The chain is built from TRBV5-8 and TRBJ1-2, with no clear D. The length of the CDR3 is 15 residues. The V end lost 0 bases, the J end lost 2 bases, and 11 bases lay between the germline ends. Germline V gives CDR1 SGHTS, CDR2 YDEGEE. In nucleotides, the CDR3 is TGTGCCAGCAGCTTGGTAACGGCGGCCAACTATGGCTACACCTTC. Encoded protein: CASSLVTAANYGYTF.

This clone was observed once. The CDR3 DNA reads as TGTGCCAGCAGTGGGATCCGGGACAGGGCCAATCAGCCCCAGCATTTT. Translating gives CASSGIRDRANQPQHF. The rearrangement links TRBV6-4 to TRBJ1-5, with 9 bases lining up with TRBD1. Per the germline V gene, CDR1 is MRHNA and CDR2 is SNTAGT. Trimming removed 4 bases from V and 3 bases from J; junction bases left unmatched: 7. CDR3 length equals 16 residues.

Only one count was recorded for this clone. The V call is TRBV5-1, the J call TRBJ1-1, with 8 bases identical to TRBD1. V shed 6 bases, J shed 1 base, and the junction held 14 bases outside the gene matches. Germline V gives CDR1 SGHRS, CDR2 YFSETQ. CDR3 length equals 17 residues. As DNA, the CDR3 is TGCGCCAGCACCTTCTTGGGGGGTGGACAGGGGAACACTGAAGCTTTCTTT. Protein sequence: CASTFLGGGQGNTEAFF. Full variable domain (missing parts from reference TRBV5-1 and TRBJ1-1): KAGVTQTPRYLIKTRGQQVTLSCSPISGHRSVSWYQQTPGQGLQFLFEYFSETQRNKGNFPGRFSGRQFSNSRSEMNVSTLELGDSALYLCASTFLGGGQGNTEAFFGQGTRLTVV.

This clone was observed a single time. The chain combines TRBV6-6 with TRBJ1-2; D possibly corresponds to TRBD1 (5 bases). Trimming shortened V by 6 bases and J by 1 base, and 15 bases separated the two germline ends. Germline-derived CDR1 and CDR2 are MNHNY and SVGAGI (reference sequence). CDR3 length: 15 amino acids. This CDR3 reads CASSPRTPHNYGYTF. CDR3 in DNA: TGTGCCAGCAGCCCGAGGACACCCCATAACTATGGCTACACCTTC.

The J gene is TRBJ2-1, the V gene TRBV7-9; weak D call: TRBD2 (6 bases). Trimming stripped 7 bases from V and 7 bases from J, with 23 bases between. This CDR3 region has 16 residues. Germline V gene data show CDR1 as SEHNR and CDR2 as FQNEAQ (reference sequence). CDR3 DNA: TGTGCCAGCATTACTGTCGGGACTCCTCTTTCGAATGAGCAGTTCTTC. Its translation: CASITVGTPLSNEQFF.

J is TRBJ2-4 and V is TRBV9; D possibly corresponds to TRBD1 (6 bases). Trimming removed 0 bases at V and 3 bases at J, with 13 bases between. CDR1 and CDR2 (germline): SGDLS, YYNGEE. This CDR3 is 16 amino acids long. The CDR3 protein is CASSVGGGVGKNIQYF. CDR3 bases: TGTGCCAGCAGCGTAGGAGGGGGAGTTGGCAAAAACATTCAGTACTTC.

V is TRBV19 and J is TRBJ2-6; 10 bases line up with TRBD1. This CDR3 region has 19 residues. The V and J ends lost 5 bases and 0 bases, in that order; junction bases with no gene match: 10. Germline CDR1 is LNHDA and CDR2 is SQIVND (reference sequence). CDR3: CASSDRPGQGTSGANVLTF. The CDR3 coding sequence is TGTGCCAGTAGTGACCGACCGGGACAGGGGACCTCTGGGGCCAACGTCCTGACTTTC.

Comments on this clone: Because the CDR3's place on the DNA is in doubt, the DNA is left out and the CDR3 is given as listed by TCRdb. V usage is TRBV5-1 and J usage is TRBJ1-2. The CDR3 is made up of 13 amino acids, end residues included. Per germline, CDR1 SGHRS and CDR2 YFSETQ. The CDR3 spells CASSLAPVGAGTF.

The chain recombines TRBV5-4 with TRBJ2-3; 8 nucleotides agree with TRBD2. CDR1 SGHNT and CDR2 YYREEE come from the germline V gene (reference sequence). Trimming at V came to 4 bases and at J to 0 bases, leaving 7 bases not matched to a gene. CDR3 size: 16 residues. The CDR3 bases are TGTGCCAGCAGCCCCACTAGCGGCTCTAGCACAGATACGCAGTATTTT. It specifies CASSPTSGSSTDTQYF.

The chain employs TRBV5-5 and TRBJ2-7, with D possibly being TRBD1 (5 bases). The CDR3 spans 13 residues. Germline V CDR1 and CDR2: SGHKS, YYEKEE (reference sequence). Trimming stripped 1 base from V and 1 base from J, with 6 bases between. The CDR3 sequence: CASSLRGSYEQYF. CDR3 bases: TGTGCCAGCAGCTTGAGGGGTTCCTACGAGCAGTACTTC. The variable domain in full, with the rest retrieved from reference TRBV5-5 and TRBJ2-7, is DAGVTQSPTHLIKTRGQQVTLRCSPISGHKSVSWYQQVLGQGPQFIFQYYEKEERGRGNFPDRFSARQFPNYSSELNVNALLLGDSALYLCASSLRGSYEQYFGPGTRLTVT.

V and J are TRBV6-5 and TRBJ2-5; 10 nucleotides align to TRBD1. CDR3 length: 15 residues. CDR1 is MNHEY and CDR2 is SVGAGI in the germline V gene. V trimming: 10 bases; J trimming: 5 bases; junction bases outside the gene matches: 13. CDR3 sequence: CATTGGTTQWETQYF. The CDR3 bases are TGTGCCACGACAGGGGGCACCACACAATGGGAGACCCAGTACTTC.

The rearrangement joins TRBV5-1 to TRBJ1-6; 8 bases fit TRBD1. The germline gives CDR1 SGHRS, CDR2 YFSETQ. This CDR3 spans 15 amino acids. The J segment lost 7 bases and the V segment lost 4 bases, leaving 7 bases of the junction unmatched. The CDR3 nucleotides are TGCGCCAGCAGCGCCCAAGACAGGGGAAATTCACCCCTCCACTTT. Amino acid sequence: CASSAQDRGNSPLHF.

For this clone: One junction end does not reproduce the germline sequence, and a read error may be involved. J is TRBJ1-1 and V is TRBV18, with D tentatively TRBD1 (6 bases). This CDR3 has 14 amino acids. Germline CDR1 reads KGHSH; CDR2 reads LQKENI. The CDR3 nucleotides read TGTGCCAGCTCACCAACTGCCAGGGACACCGAAGCTTTCTTT. It is translated as CASSPTARDTEAFF.